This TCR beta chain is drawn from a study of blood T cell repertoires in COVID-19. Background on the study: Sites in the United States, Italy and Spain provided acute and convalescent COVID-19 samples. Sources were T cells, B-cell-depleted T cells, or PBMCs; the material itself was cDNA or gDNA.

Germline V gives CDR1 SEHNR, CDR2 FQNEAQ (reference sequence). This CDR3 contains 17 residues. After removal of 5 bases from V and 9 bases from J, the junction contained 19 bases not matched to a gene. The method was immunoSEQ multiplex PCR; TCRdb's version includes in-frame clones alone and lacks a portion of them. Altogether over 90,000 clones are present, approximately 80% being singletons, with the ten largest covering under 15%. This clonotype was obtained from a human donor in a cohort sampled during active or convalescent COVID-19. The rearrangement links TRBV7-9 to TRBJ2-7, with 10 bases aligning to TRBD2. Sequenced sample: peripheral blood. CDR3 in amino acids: CASSPLAQAGGPKWQYF. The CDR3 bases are TGTGCCAGCAGCCCACTGGCCCAAGCGGGGGGGCCGAAGTGGCAGTACTTC.